Listed below are T cell receptor beta chains from one sample, sequenced in a study of blood T cell repertoires in COVID-19. The method was immunoSEQ multiplex PCR; TCRdb's version includes in-frame clones alone and lacks a portion of them. This table has roughly 170,000 clones, under 90% appearing once. Sequenced sample: peripheral blood. These TCRs come from a human donor in a cohort sampled during active COVID-19. Both conserved end residues are part of each CDR3. The order of the fields is D gene, V gene, J gene, clone size, CDR3 DNA, CDR3 protein. D genes are given only for firm matches. The size of a clone is reported for some rows only, either as once, few or many, or as a class for expanded clones.

D gene: TRBD1
V gene: TRBV19
J gene: TRBJ1-2
clone size: -
CDR3 DNA: TGTGCCAGTAGCGCTTACCGGGACAGCCCTCCTCGTGGCTACACCTTC
CDR3 protein: CASSAYRDSPPRGYTF

D gene: -
V gene: TRBV2
J gene: TRBJ1-5
clone size: -
CDR3 DNA: TGTGCCAGCAGTGCCTCGACTAATCAGCCCCAGCATTTT
CDR3 protein: CASSASTNQPQHF

D gene: TRBD1
V gene: TRBV18
J gene: TRBJ2-7
clone size: -
CDR3 DNA: TGTGCCAGCTCACCTTCCAGGGGGCACTACGAGCAGTACTTC
CDR3 protein: CASSPSRGHYEQYF

D gene: -
V gene: TRBV12-5
J gene: TRBJ2-1
clone size: -
CDR3 DNA: TGTGCTAGTGGCCCCCTCGGGGAGACTAATGAGCAGTTCTTC
CDR3 protein: CASGPLGETNEQFF

D gene: TRBD1
V gene: TRBV18
J gene: TRBJ1-4
clone size: -
CDR3 DNA: TGTGCCAGCTCACCCCAGGGGGGCGCAACTAATGAAAAACTGTTTTTT
CDR3 protein: CASSPQGGATNEKLFF

D gene: -
V gene: TRBV12-3/TRBV12-4
J gene: TRBJ2-4
clone size: -
CDR3 DNA: TGTGCCAGCAGTTCGACCAGGGAAAACATTCAGTACTTC
CDR3 protein: CASSSTRENIQYF

D gene: TRBD1
V gene: TRBV19
J gene: TRBJ2-1
clone size: once
CDR3 DNA: TGTGCCAGTAGTACCGGGACAGGGCTTTCGTACAATGAGCAGTTCTTC
CDR3 protein: CASSTGTGLSYNEQFF

D gene: TRBD1
V gene: TRBV18
J gene: TRBJ1-2
clone size: -
CDR3 DNA: TGTGCCAGCTCACCATTGGGACAGGGAACTGGGACTAACTATGGCTACACCTTC
CDR3 protein: CASSPLGQGTGTNYGYTF

D gene: -
V gene: TRBV5-1
J gene: TRBJ2-7
clone size: -
CDR3 DNA: TGCGCCAGCACCCGGGGCCAGGGGTACGAGCAGTACTTC
CDR3 protein: CASTRGQGYEQYF

D gene: -
V gene: TRBV30
J gene: TRBJ2-5
clone size: once
CDR3 DNA: TGTGCCTGGGCCTATCTTGAGACCCAGTACTTC
CDR3 protein: CAWAYLETQYF

D gene: -
V gene: TRBV11-2
J gene: TRBJ2-3
clone size: few
CDR3 DNA: TGTGCCAGCAGCCCACCGTGGGCGGATACGCAGTATTTT
CDR3 protein: CASSPPWADTQYF

D gene: -
V gene: TRBV6-5
J gene: TRBJ1-3
clone size: -
CDR3 DNA: TGTGCCAGCATGAGGGATGGAAACACCATATATTTT
CDR3 protein: CASMRDGNTIYF

D gene: -
V gene: TRBV19
J gene: TRBJ2-1
clone size: -
CDR3 DNA: TGTGCCAGTAGCCCTGGAGGGGTAGCCTACAATGAGCAGTTCTTC
CDR3 protein: CASSPGGVAYNEQFF

D gene: -
V gene: TRBV3-1/TRBV3-2
J gene: TRBJ2-7
clone size: -
CDR3 DNA: TGTGCCAGCGGCCCGAGGGGGGGGTTCCAGTACTTC
CDR3 protein: CASGPRGGFQYF

D gene: TRBD1
V gene: TRBV11-2
J gene: TRBJ2-7
clone size: -
CDR3 DNA: TGTGCCAGCAGCTTGGGACAGACCTACGAGCAGTACTTC
CDR3 protein: CASSLGQTYEQYF

D gene: -
V gene: TRBV7-3
J gene: TRBJ1-2
clone size: -
CDR3 DNA: TGTGCCAGCAGCAAACCGGGACTTGATGGCTACACCTTC
CDR3 protein: CASSKPGLDGYTF

D gene: -
V gene: TRBV19
J gene: TRBJ2-7
clone size: -
CDR3 DNA: TGTGCCAGTACCGGTGACACCCTCTACGAGCAGTACTTC
CDR3 protein: CASTGDTLYEQYF

D gene: TRBD1
V gene: TRBV7-9
J gene: TRBJ2-5
clone size: -
CDR3 DNA: TGTGCCAGCAGCGTTTCGACAGGGGATGGCCAAGAGACCCAGTACTTC
CDR3 protein: CASSVSTGDGQETQYF

D gene: -
V gene: TRBV5-8
J gene: TRBJ2-1
clone size: -
CDR3 DNA: TGTGCCAGCAGCTTTGAGGCAGGGGGGAATGAGCAGTTCTTC
CDR3 protein: CASSFEAGGNEQFF

D gene: TRBD1
V gene: TRBV18
J gene: TRBJ1-4
clone size: -
CDR3 DNA: TGTGCCAGCTCACCAACGATGGCAGGGGGCACCACTAATGAAAAACTGTTTTTT
CDR3 protein: CASSPTMAGGTTNEKLFF

D gene: -
V gene: TRBV5-1
J gene: TRBJ2-3
clone size: -
CDR3 DNA: TGCGCCAGCAGCTTGGGGGGGACTAGCACAGATACGCAGTATTTT
CDR3 protein: CASSLGGTSTDTQYF

D gene: -
V gene: TRBV7-2
J gene: TRBJ1-6
clone size: once
CDR3 DNA: TGTGCCAGCAGCTTATTTTGGACAACTTATAATTCACCCCTCCACTTT
CDR3 protein: CASSLFWTTYNSPLHF

D gene: TRBD1
V gene: TRBV29-1
J gene: TRBJ2-3
clone size: -
CDR3 DNA: TGCAGCGTTGAATTCGCATCGACCGGGACAGGGAATACGCAGTATTTT
CDR3 protein: CSVEFASTGTGNTQYF

D gene: -
V gene: TRBV12-2
J gene: TRBJ1-3
clone size: few
CDR3 DNA: TGTGCAAGTCGCTTAATGAGGTACACCATATATTTT
CDR3 protein: CASRLMRYTIYF

D gene: -
V gene: TRBV6-2/TRBV6-3
J gene: TRBJ1-5
clone size: -
CDR3 DNA: TGTGCCAGCAGTTTGACAGTGGAGAATCAGCCCCAGCATTTT
CDR3 protein: CASSLTVENQPQHF

D gene: TRBD1
V gene: TRBV5-3
J gene: TRBJ1-4
clone size: -
CDR3 DNA: TGTGCCAGAAGCCAAGGACAGGGTTTGGGGGCAACTAATGAAAAACTGTTTTTT
CDR3 protein: CARSQGQGLGATNEKLFF

D gene: TRBD1
V gene: TRBV30
J gene: TRBJ1-2
clone size: -
CDR3 DNA: TGTGCCTGGGGCTCGACAGGGGGTTGGGGCTACACCTTC
CDR3 protein: CAWGSTGGWGYTF

D gene: TRBD1
V gene: TRBV7-8
J gene: TRBJ1-4
clone size: -
CDR3 DNA: TGTGCCAGCAGTCCTACAGGGGCCGGAAGGGAAAAACTGTTTTTT
CDR3 protein: CASSPTGAGREKLFF

D gene: TRBD1
V gene: TRBV7-9
J gene: TRBJ2-1
clone size: -
CDR3 DNA: TGTGCCATCCCAGGGGGCGGCAGCTCCTACAATGAGCAGTTCTTC
CDR3 protein: CAIPGGGSSYNEQFF

D gene: TRBD1
V gene: TRBV6-5
J gene: TRBJ1-1
clone size: -
CDR3 DNA: TGTGCCAGCAGTTACGGACAGGCCTATGAAGCTTTCTTT
CDR3 protein: CASSYGQAYEAFF

D gene: -
V gene: TRBV7-8
J gene: TRBJ2-1
clone size: -
CDR3 DNA: TGTGCCAGCAGCTTAGACCTAGGTTCGTTGGGGCGGGACAGAAGGAATGAGCAGTTCTTC
CDR3 protein: CASSLDLGSLGRDRRNEQFF

D gene: TRBD2
V gene: TRBV9
J gene: TRBJ2-2
clone size: -
CDR3 DNA: TGTGCCAGCATGCGGGGGGGCGAAACCGGGGAGCTGTTTTTT
CDR3 protein: CASMRGGETGELFF

D gene: -
V gene: TRBV5-6
J gene: TRBJ1-4
clone size: -
CDR3 DNA: TGTGCCAGCAGCTTGGTGGGGATTGGGGCCGCAACTAATGAAAAACTGTTTTTT
CDR3 protein: CASSLVGIGAATNEKLFF

D gene: -
V gene: TRBV2
J gene: TRBJ2-7
clone size: -
CDR3 DNA: TGTGCCAGCAGTGATGGACAGCTCTCCTACGAGCAGTACTTC
CDR3 protein: CASSDGQLSYEQYF

D gene: -
V gene: TRBV7-9
J gene: TRBJ2-2
clone size: once
CDR3 DNA: TGTGCCAGCAGCCAGACTTGGAACACCGGGGAGCTGTTTTTT
CDR3 protein: CASSQTWNTGELFF

D gene: -
V gene: TRBV5-4
J gene: TRBJ2-7
clone size: -
CDR3 DNA: TGTGCCAGCAGCCAGACAGGACTTTCCTACGAGCAGTACTTC
CDR3 protein: CASSQTGLSYEQYF

D gene: -
V gene: TRBV18
J gene: TRBJ1-1
clone size: -
CDR3 DNA: TGTGCCAGCTCACCGGGAAGCGGGGACGACACTGAAGCTTTCTTT
CDR3 protein: CASSPGSGDDTEAFF

D gene: -
V gene: TRBV5-1
J gene: TRBJ1-2
clone size: -
CDR3 DNA: TGCGCCAGCAGCTTGGCGTCGCGGAGCGGCTACACCTTC
CDR3 protein: CASSLASRSGYTF

D gene: -
V gene: TRBV5-5
J gene: TRBJ1-5
clone size: -
CDR3 DNA: TGTGCCAGCAGCCCCATGGGGGGTAGCAATCAGCCCCAGCATTTT
CDR3 protein: CASSPMGGSNQPQHF

D gene: TRBD1
V gene: TRBV5-1
J gene: TRBJ2-3
clone size: -
CDR3 DNA: TGCGCCAGCAGCACCGGGACAGGGCCGTCGATAGGCGCAGATACGCAGTATTTT
CDR3 protein: CASSTGTGPSIGADTQYF

D gene: -
V gene: TRBV5-1
J gene: TRBJ1-1
clone size: -
CDR3 DNA: TGCGCCAGCAGCTTGGATCGGGGAGACACTGAAGCTTTCTTT
CDR3 protein: CASSLDRGDTEAFF

D gene: TRBD1
V gene: TRBV19
J gene: TRBJ1-5
clone size: -
CDR3 DNA: TGTGCCAGTAGTATAGACCCGACAGGGGGCGCGGGACAGCCCCAGCATTTT
CDR3 protein: CASSIDPTGGAGQPQHF

D gene: TRBD1
V gene: TRBV4-1
J gene: TRBJ2-6
clone size: -
CDR3 DNA: TGCGCCAGCAGCCAAGGGACAGGGGCCTCGTGGGGGGCCAACGTCCTGACTTTC
CDR3 protein: CASSQGTGASWGANVLTF

D gene: TRBD1
V gene: TRBV24-1
J gene: TRBJ1-4
clone size: -
CDR3 DNA: TGTGCCACCAGTGATTTCGGGGGTGGGGGACAGGGCGGTGTCGTAGTTGAAAAACTGTTTTTT
CDR3 protein: CATSDFGGGGQGGVVVEKLFF

D gene: -
V gene: TRBV2
J gene: TRBJ2-7
clone size: -
CDR3 DNA: TGTGCCAGCGGACAGTCCTACGAGCAGTACTTC
CDR3 protein: CASGQSYEQYF

D gene: TRBD1
V gene: TRBV2
J gene: TRBJ1-6
clone size: few
CDR3 DNA: TGTGCCAGCAGCCAGACAGGGTCCAATTCACCCCTCCACTTT
CDR3 protein: CASSQTGSNSPLHF

D gene: TRBD1
V gene: TRBV6-6
J gene: TRBJ1-3
clone size: -
CDR3 DNA: TGTGCCAGCCCGGACAGGGCAGGAAACACCATATATTTT
CDR3 protein: CASPDRAGNTIYF

D gene: TRBD2
V gene: TRBV4-2
J gene: TRBJ2-7
clone size: -
CDR3 DNA: TGTGCCAGCAGCCAAGAGGCAGCGGGGGCCTACGAGCAGTACTTC
CDR3 protein: CASSQEAAGAYEQYF

D gene: -
V gene: TRBV7-8
J gene: TRBJ2-7
clone size: -
CDR3 DNA: TGTGCCAGCAGCATATCCTACGAGCAGTACTTC
CDR3 protein: CASSISYEQYF

D gene: -
V gene: TRBV12-5
J gene: TRBJ1-2
clone size: few
CDR3 DNA: TGTGCTAGTGGTTTGCAAACCAGCTATGGCTACACCTTC
CDR3 protein: CASGLQTSYGYTF

D gene: TRBD2
V gene: TRBV27
J gene: TRBJ2-5
clone size: -
CDR3 DNA: TGTGCCAGCAGTTTATCCGCGGGACTAGCGGGGGGGGAGTACTTC
CDR3 protein: CASSLSAGLAGGEYF

D gene: -
V gene: TRBV7-8
J gene: TRBJ2-7
clone size: -
CDR3 DNA: TGTGCCAGCAGCTTCCCAGGGGAAGGGGACGAGCAGTACTTC
CDR3 protein: CASSFPGEGDEQYF

D gene: -
V gene: TRBV6-1
J gene: TRBJ2-7
clone size: few
CDR3 DNA: TGTGCCAGCAGTGAAGCACCACAGTTTACCTACGAGCAGTACTTC
CDR3 protein: CASSEAPQFTYEQYF

D gene: -
V gene: TRBV27
J gene: TRBJ2-1
clone size: -
CDR3 DNA: TGTGCCAGCAGTTTTCAGGGCCCACTTGGGAATGAGCAGTTCTTC
CDR3 protein: CASSFQGPLGNEQFF

D gene: TRBD1
V gene: TRBV4-2
J gene: TRBJ2-2
clone size: -
CDR3 DNA: TGTGCCAGCAGCCAAGGACAGGGGCACGACACCGGGGAGCTGTTTTTT
CDR3 protein: CASSQGQGHDTGELFF

D gene: TRBD2
V gene: TRBV19
J gene: TRBJ2-5
clone size: -
CDR3 DNA: TGTGCCAGTAGTCGACCGGGACTAGCGGGGGGGATACAAGAGACCCAGTACTTC
CDR3 protein: CASSRPGLAGGIQETQYF

D gene: TRBD1
V gene: TRBV11-3
J gene: TRBJ2-1
clone size: -
CDR3 DNA: TGTGCCAGCAGCCTGGACGGGACAGGGGCTTTCAATGAGCAGTTCTTC
CDR3 protein: CASSLDGTGAFNEQFF

D gene: TRBD1
V gene: TRBV10-3
J gene: TRBJ2-7
clone size: -
CDR3 DNA: TGTGCCACTTGGACAGGGTTATACGAGCAGTACTTC
CDR3 protein: CATWTGLYEQYF

D gene: -
V gene: TRBV19
J gene: TRBJ2-5
clone size: -
CDR3 DNA: TGTGCCAGTAGTCCCTCTGCAAGGCCGGGGACCCAGTACTTC
CDR3 protein: CASSPSARPGTQYF

D gene: -
V gene: TRBV6-5
J gene: TRBJ2-3
clone size: -
CDR3 DNA: TGTGCCAGCAGTTACGAACGCCAGGGATCGATAGATACGCAGTATTTT
CDR3 protein: CASSYERQGSIDTQYF